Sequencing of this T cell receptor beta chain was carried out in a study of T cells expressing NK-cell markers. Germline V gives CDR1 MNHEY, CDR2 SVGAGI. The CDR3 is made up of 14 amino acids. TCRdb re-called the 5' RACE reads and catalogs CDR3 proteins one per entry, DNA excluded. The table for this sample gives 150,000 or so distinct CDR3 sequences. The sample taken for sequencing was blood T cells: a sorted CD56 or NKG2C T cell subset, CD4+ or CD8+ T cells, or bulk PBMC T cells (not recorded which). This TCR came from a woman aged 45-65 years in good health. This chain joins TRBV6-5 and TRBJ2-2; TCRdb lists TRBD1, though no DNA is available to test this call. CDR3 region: CASSYGQGAGELFF.